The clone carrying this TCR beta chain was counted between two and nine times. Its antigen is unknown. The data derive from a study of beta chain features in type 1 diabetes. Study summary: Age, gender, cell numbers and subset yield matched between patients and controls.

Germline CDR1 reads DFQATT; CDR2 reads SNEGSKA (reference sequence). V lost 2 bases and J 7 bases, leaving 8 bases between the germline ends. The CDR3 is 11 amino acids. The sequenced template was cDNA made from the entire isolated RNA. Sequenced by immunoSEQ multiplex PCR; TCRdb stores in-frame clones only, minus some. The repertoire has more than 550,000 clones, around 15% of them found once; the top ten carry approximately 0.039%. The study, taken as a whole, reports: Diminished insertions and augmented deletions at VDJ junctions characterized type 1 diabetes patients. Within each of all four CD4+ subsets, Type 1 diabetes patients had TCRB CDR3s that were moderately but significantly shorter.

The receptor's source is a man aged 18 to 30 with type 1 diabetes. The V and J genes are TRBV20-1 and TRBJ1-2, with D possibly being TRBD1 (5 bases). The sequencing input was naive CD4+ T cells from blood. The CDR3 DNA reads TGCAGTGCTAGATGGGACGGTGGCTACACCTTC. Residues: CSARWDGGYTF.